The rows below give T cell receptor beta chains drawn from one sample of a study of spatial heterogeneity in lung cancer. In TCRdb, the 5' RACE reads were re-called with MiXCR into one record per CDR3 protein. The sample consists of about 45,000 distinct CDR3 sequences, over 9.5% of them appearing once. This sample comprised PBMCs, obtained at surgery. These receptors originate from a female donor with early-stage non-small cell lung cancer. Each CDR3 is given with its conserved first and last residue. The D gene is left open where the match is weak. Not every row has a clone size; where given, it reads once, few, many or a size class.

clone_size,d_call,v_call,j_call,cdr3_aa,cdr3_nt
many,-,TRBV2,TRBJ2-3,CASSRPPVGSTDTQYF,TGTGCCAGCAGTCGTCCGCCAGTCGGTAGCACAGATACGCAGTATTTT
many,TRBD1,TRBV5-4,TRBJ1-1,CASSSKPGQGRVTEAFF,TGTGCCAGCAGCTCCAAACCGGGACAGGGCCGCGTTACTGAAGCTTTCTTT
-,-,TRBV12-3/TRBV12-4,TRBJ2-5,CATSPRGEETQYF,TGTGCCACTTCCCCGCGCGGGGAGGAGACCCAGTACTTC
many,TRBD1,TRBV13,TRBJ2-2,CASQLTVNRGRGELFF,TGTGCCAGCCAGCTTACGGTCAACAGGGGGCGCGGGGAGCTGTTTTTT
few,-,TRBV6-6,TRBJ2-7,CASQPRDNEQYF,TGTGCCAGCCAGCCCAGGGACAACGAGCAGTACTTC
many,-,TRBV12-3/TRBV12-4,TRBJ2-1,CARAQGEQFF,TGTGCCAGGGCCCAGGGTGAGCAGTTCTTC
once,-,TRBV10-3,TRBJ1-2,CAISAPGATNYGDTF,TGTGCCATCAGTGCCCCGGGCGCTACTAACTATGGCGACACCTTC
few,-,TRBV10-3,TRBJ2-1,CAISVLDNEQFF,TGTGCCATCAGTGTCCTAGACAATGAGCAGTTCTTC
-,-,TRBV7-6,TRBJ2-7,CASSPTPGYEQYF,TGTGCCAGCAGCCCTACCCCGGGGTACGAGCAGTACTTC
few,-,TRBV7-2,TRBJ1-1,CASGKPGQSEAFF,TGTGCCAGCGGCAAACCGGGACAAAGTGAAGCTTTCTTT
many,-,TRBV9,TRBJ1-1,CASSEGPPNTEAFF,TGTGCCAGCAGCGAGGGACCGCCGAACACTGAAGCTTTCTTT
-,-,TRBV6-6,TRBJ1-6,CASRRDSSNSPLHF,TGTGCCAGCAGGAGGGACTCAAGTAATTCACCCCTCCACTTT
many,-,TRBV12-3/TRBV12-4,TRBJ1-1,CASSLGPMVLNTEAFF,TGTGCCAGCAGTTTAGGGCCCATGGTTCTGAACACTGAAGCTTTCTTT
-,-,TRBV6-5,TRBJ2-7,CASSYSGIGEQYF,TGTGCCAGCAGTTATTCGGGGATCGGAGAGCAGTACTTC
-,TRBD2,TRBV12-3/TRBV12-4,TRBJ2-3,CASSLRTSAVGTDTQYF,TGTGCCAGCAGTCTTAGGACTAGCGCGGTGGGCACAGATACGCAGTATTTT
many,-,TRBV6-5,TRBJ1-6,CASSYGTLGGTVSPLHF,TGTGCCAGCAGTTACGGTACATTAGGTGGCACCGTATCACCCCTCCACTTT
many,TRBD2,TRBV6-2/TRBV6-3,TRBJ2-7,CASSYSRHLAGDRYEQYF,TGTGCCAGCAGTTACTCGAGGCATCTAGCGGGGGACAGGTACGAGCAGTACTTC
-,TRBD1,TRBV19,TRBJ2-1,CASSPRTGKGMDEQFF,TGTGCCAGTAGCCCTAGGACAGGGAAGGGGATGGATGAGCAGTTCTTC
few,-,TRBV28,TRBJ2-5,CASSPGDVLGTQYF,TGTGCCAGCAGTCCTGGGGACGTTTTAGGGACCCAGTACTTC
-,-,TRBV29-1,TRBJ1-1,CSVEEGIDTEAFF,TGCAGCGTTGAAGAGGGGATCGACACTGAAGCTTTCTTT
few,-,TRBV29-1,TRBJ2-3,CSVEGQVADTQYF,TGCAGCGTTGAAGGCCAGGTTGCAGATACGCAGTATTTT
-,-,TRBV19,TRBJ2-2,CASAGSTGELFF,TGTGCCAGTGCGGGTTCCACCGGGGAGCTGTTTTTT
few,TRBD2,TRBV7-2,TRBJ2-1,CASSPTPSGGVDSVGYQFF,TGTGCCAGCAGCCCAACTCCTAGCGGGGGGGTGGACTCGGTGGGCTATCAGTTCTTC
few,-,TRBV20-1,TRBJ2-1,CSASMIGAYNEQFF,TGCAGTGCTAGTATGATCGGCGCTTACAATGAGCAGTTCTTC
-,-,TRBV5-8,TRBJ1-1,CASSLGTPIQNTEAFF,TGTGCCAGCAGCTTGGGGACTCCTATTCAGAACACTGAAGCTTTCTTT
many,-,TRBV2,TRBJ1-5,CASSQTQGYSNQPQHF,TGTGCCAGCAGTCAAACACAGGGCTATAGCAATCAGCCCCAGCATTTT
few,-,TRBV27,TRBJ2-7,CASSPAIPRDEQYF,TGTGCCAGCAGTCCCGCAATACCTCGCGACGAGCAGTACTTC
many,-,TRBV7-9,TRBJ2-7,CASSSLTGGGEQYF,TGTGCCAGCAGCTCTCTCACGGGGGGCGGAGAGCAGTACTTC
-,-,TRBV5-1,TRBJ1-5,CASSPAGYDQPQHF,TGCGCCAGCAGCCCAGCAGGGTACGATCAGCCCCAGCATTTT
few,-,TRBV7-6,TRBJ2-2,CASSLGLAGLDTGELFF,TGTGCCAGCAGCTTAGGTCTTGCGGGGCTAGACACCGGGGAGCTGTTTTTT
-,-,TRBV7-9,TRBJ1-2,CASSPRAGSVYGYTF,TGTGCCAGCAGCCCCCGGGCGGGGTCCGTCTATGGCTACACCTTC
many,-,TRBV19,TRBJ1-1,CASTVGRMNTEAFF,TGTGCCAGTACCGTGGGCAGGATGAACACTGAAGCTTTCTTT
-,-,TRBV19,TRBJ2-3,CASSIGGPSTDTQYF,TGTGCCAGTAGTATTGGGGGACCTAGCACAGATACGCAGTATTTT
few,-,TRBV5-1,TRBJ1-1,CASSLVQRKEAFF,TGCGCCAGCAGCTTGGTACAACGCAAAGAAGCTTTCTTT
-,-,TRBV12-5,TRBJ2-1,CASGLSAYNEQFF,TGTGCTAGTGGTTTGTCTGCCTACAATGAGCAGTTCTTC
few,-,TRBV6-5,TRBJ2-2,CASSPMDTMAGELFF,TGTGCCAGCAGCCCGATGGACACCATGGCCGGGGAGCTGTTTTTT